This T cell receptor beta chain comes out of a study of shared clonotypes between healthy human individuals. The germline CDR1 and CDR2 sequences are LGHNA and YNFKEQ. The CDR3 length is 15 residues. With 2 bases removed from V and 7 bases from J, the gap between germline ends came to 12 bases. CD45RO-negative, CCR7-selected cells formed the naive CD8 fraction, which excluded terminally differentiated effector memory CD45RA+ cells. Only in-frame clones appear in the TCRdb table, and some are missing; sequencing was by immunoSEQ multiplex PCR. The repertoire holds 500,000 to 700,000 clones, with 95% as singletons. General observations from the study: Donors were few, which limited the genetic and exposure-history diversity represented.

As for this clone: Its specificity is not known.

The sequence derives from a woman in her twenties or thirties in good health. The specimen was naive CD8+ T cells sorted from blood. This sequence joins TRBV4-2 and TRBJ1-6; D is possibly TRBD1 (5 bases). The CDR3 sequence: CASSQSRDSNSPLHF. In nucleotides, the CDR3 is TGTGCCAGCAGCCAATCGAGGGACTCCAATTCACCCCTCCACTTT.